Each of the 22 T cell receptor beta chains below was sequenced from the same sample in a study of blood T cell repertoires in COVID-19. Data came from immunoSEQ multiplex PCR; TCRdb stores just in-frame clones and leaves some out. The sample holds approximately 350,000 clones, about nine tenths seen once. Material: peripheral blood. Receptors were obtained from a woman in her seventies with COVID-19, enrolled during active disease.

This sequence joins TRBV2 and TRBJ2-1; 8 bases fit TRBD2. V lost 8 bases to trimming and J lost 9 bases; unmatched junction nucleotides: 15. In germline, CDR1 is SNHLY, CDR2 FYNNEI. This CDR3 is built from 15 residues. CDR3 in DNA: TGTGCCAGCCTTAGGGAGACGGGACTAGATTCTGAGCAGTTCTTC. Protein: CASLRETGLDSEQFF.

V gene TRBV29-1 combines with J gene TRBJ2-2; tentative D call: TRBD1 (5 bases). The ends were cut back, 7 bases at V and 1 base at J, with 13 bases in the middle. The CDR3 is 14 amino acids. The germline V gene has CDR1 SQVTM and CDR2 ANQGSEA. CDR3 sequence: CSASGPMNTGELFF. In DNA, the CDR3 is TGCAGCGCGTCAGGGCCGATGAACACCGGGGAGCTGTTTTTT.

The rearrangement links TRBV6-5 to TRBJ1-2, with no clear D. The germline V gene encodes CDR1 MNHEY and CDR2 SVGAGI. V gave up 8 bases and J gave up 8 bases, with 12 bases separating them. The CDR3 spans 11 residues. CDR3 DNA: TGTGCCAGCTCTACTCTTCTGGGCTACACCTTC. The encoded protein is CASSTLLGYTF.

The chain joins TRBV19 to TRBJ2-1, with no clear D. The CDR3 is 16 amino acids. V lost 3 bases and J lost 0, with 12 bases in between. Germline V gene sequence: CDR1 LNHDA, CDR2 SQIVND (reference sequence). Here the CDR3 DNA reads TGTGCCAGTAGTATCGACGGGTCGAGCTCCTACAATGAGCAGTTCTTC. This translates into CASSIDGSSSYNEQFF. Looking up the rest from reference TRBV19 and TRBJ2-1 gives the full variable domain: DGGITQSPKYLFRKEGQNVTLSCEQNLNHDAMYWYRQDPGQGLRLIYYSQIVNDFQKGDIAEGYSVSREKKESFPLTVTSAQKNPTAFYLCASSIDGSSSYNEQFFGPGTRLTVL.

J is TRBJ2-3 and V is TRBV6-6; D remains unclear. Trimming left V 0 bases short and J 6 bases short, with 4 bases between. Germline V gives CDR1 MNHNY, CDR2 SVGAGI (reference sequence). This CDR3 has 12 amino acids. DNA of the CDR3: TGTGCCAGCAGTTACTCAAGCGATACGCAGTATTTT. Amino acids: CASSYSSDTQYF.

The chain is built from TRBV2 and TRBJ1-6; TRBD1 matches 7 bases. The V gene's germline CDR1 is SNHLY and CDR2 FYNNEI. CDR3 length equals 17 residues. Germline trimming cut 2 bases from V and 7 bases from J; bases unmatched to any gene: 11. The DNA for the CDR3 is TGTGCCAGCAGTGAAAACTTTGGGACAGCCGCAAATTCACCCCTCCACTTT. The encoded protein is CASSENFGTAANSPLHF.

The chain combines TRBV29-1 with TRBJ1-3, with a tentative D call TRBD1 (6 bases). CDR3 length: 13 residues. Trimming shortened V by 7 bases and J by 3 bases, and 13 bases separated the two germline ends. Germline V CDR1 and CDR2: SQVTM, ANQGSEA. CDR3 sequence: CSAQGGNGNTIYF. CDR3 nucleotide sequence: TGCAGCGCACAAGGGGGAAATGGAAACACCATATATTTT.

The chain uses TRBV6-5 and TRBJ2-1; possible D gene TRBD1, 6 bases. Germline lookup yields CDR1 MNHEY and CDR2 SVGAGI. This CDR3 spans 15 amino acids. V was shortened by 8 bases and J by 0 bases, with 14 bases between the two germline ends. This CDR3 reads CASSGHMSSYNEQFF. CDR3 coding DNA: TGTGCCAGCTCGGGACATATGAGCTCCTACAATGAGCAGTTCTTC.

V usage is TRBV18 and J usage is TRBJ2-5; D ambiguous. This CDR3 is 14 amino acids long. Germline-derived CDR1 and CDR2 are KGHSH and LQKENI. The ends were cut back, 2 bases at V and 4 bases at J, with 11 bases in the middle. CDR3 DNA sequence: TGTGCCAGCTCACCATCGGCAGGCGTAGAGACCCAGTACTTC. This gives the protein CASSPSAGVETQYF.

The rearrangement joins TRBV24-1 to TRBJ1-5; no reliable D call. The CDR3 is made up of 14 amino acids. V lost 5 bases and J 2 bases, leaving 9 bases between the germline ends. CDR1 is KGHDR, CDR2 SFDVKD, per germline. The CDR3 coding sequence is TGTGCCACCAGTGGAGTCCCCGGCAATCAGCCCCAGCATTTT. Translated, it gives CATSGVPGNQPQHF.

This clone appeared a few times. The chain joins TRBV5-4 to TRBJ2-3; possibly TRBD2 for D (6 bases). V lost 2 bases to trimming and J lost 4 bases, with 11 bases between them. This CDR3 region has 14 residues. Germline-derived CDR1 and CDR2 are SGHNT and YYREEE (reference sequence). This CDR3 reads CASSFELASDTQYF. Here the CDR3 DNA reads TGTGCCAGCAGCTTCGAGCTAGCGTCAGATACGCAGTATTTT.

This chain connects TRBV11-2 to TRBJ2-3; D may be TRBD1 (6 bases). This CDR3 is built from 17 residues. V shed 0 bases and J shed 5 bases, with 18 bases lying between them. Germline CDR1 reads SGHAT; CDR2 reads FQNNGV. The CDR3 here is CASSLEVSPGVGDTQYF. As DNA, the CDR3 is TGTGCCAGCAGCTTAGAGGTCTCTCCAGGGGTGGGAGATACGCAGTATTTT. Based on the CDR3 plus reference TRBV11-2 and TRBJ2-3, the full variable domain is EAGVAQSPRYKIIEKRQSVAFWCNPISGHATLYWYQQILGQGPKLLIQFQNNGVVDDSQLPKDRFSAERLKGVDSTLKIQPAKLEDSAVYLCASSLEVSPGVGDTQYFGPGTRLTVL.

The V call is TRBV10-3, the J call TRBJ2-2, with a tentative D call TRBD2 (5 bases). V lost 7 bases, J lost 2 bases, and 8 bases lay in between. CDR3 length equals 13 residues. Looked up from germline, CDR1 is ENHRY and CDR2 is SYGVKD. The CDR3 reads CAITGTNTGELFF. CDR3 in DNA: TGTGCCATCACGGGAACTAACACCGGGGAGCTGTTTTTT.

This chain joins TRBV18 and TRBJ2-5, with TRBD1 matching over 7 bases. V gave up 4 bases and J gave up 2 bases; unmatched junction bases: 1. The V gene's germline CDR1 is KGHSH and CDR2 LQKENI. The CDR3 is 13 residues long. CDR3 sequence: CASSRGQQETQYF. In nucleotides, the CDR3 is TGTGCCAGCTCACGGGGACAGCAAGAGACCCAGTACTTC.

This clone was seen only once. The chain has TRBV7-2 and TRBJ2-7; D is possibly TRBD2 (6 bases). This CDR3 region has 13 residues. V lost 3 bases, J lost 4 bases, and 10 bases lay in between. The germline V gene encodes CDR1 SGHTA and CDR2 FQGNSA. Here the CDR3 DNA reads TGTGCCAGCAGCTTCTGGGGGGTTTACGAGCAGTACTTC. It encodes CASSFWGVYEQYF.

This chain connects TRBV24-1 to TRBJ2-7; D might be TRBD1 (6 bases). V was trimmed by 9 bases and J by 2 bases, leaving 10 bases between them. The length of the CDR3 is 12 residues. CDR1 KGHDR and CDR2 SFDVKD come from the germline V gene. CDR3 in DNA: TGTGCCACCGGGGGCAGGCCCTACGAGCAGTACTTC. This translates into CATGGRPYEQYF.

This chain connects TRBV30 to TRBJ1-2; no firm D call. Germline V gene lookup returns CDR1 GTSNPN and CDR2 SVGIG (reference sequence). V was clipped by 1 base and J by 4 bases, with 7 bases between them. CDR3 size: 12 residues. The DNA for the CDR3 is TGTGCCTGGAGTGCGGGTGGCTATGGCTACACCTTC. Protein product: CAWSAGGYGYTF.

This clone appeared a single time. The chain employs TRBV4-3 and TRBJ2-7; D unresolved. There are 14 residues in the CDR3. Trimming removed 0 bases from V and 2 bases from J, with 8 bases in between. The germline V gene has CDR1 LGHNA and CDR2 YSLEER. CDR3 nucleotide sequence: TGCGCCAGCAGCCAAGATTACCCGGCCTACGAGCAGTACTTC. Its protein product is CASSQDYPAYEQYF.

As regards this clone: The same CDR3 arises from other DNA sequences in this sample as well. V is TRBV5-1 and J is TRBJ2-1, with 15 bases lining up with TRBD2. V trimming: 2 bases; J trimming: 4 bases; junction bases outside the gene matches: 1. Germline assignment: CDR1 SGHRS and CDR2 YFSETQ. This CDR3 comprises 16 residues. DNA of the CDR3: TGCGCCAGCAGCTTAGGGACTAGCGGGGGGTACAATGAGCAGTTCTTC. It encodes CASSLGTSGGYNEQFF.

V is TRBV9 and J is TRBJ2-6, with D unresolved. V shed 6 bases and J shed 0 bases, with 13 bases lying between them. The CDR3 is made up of 16 amino acids. Germline V gene lookup returns CDR1 SGDLS and CDR2 YYNGEE. CDR3 DNA: TGTGCCAGCAAGCGAGCAGAGAGCTCTGGGGCCAACGTCCTGACTTTC. It translates to CASKRAESSGANVLTF.

The chain joins TRBV3-1 (or the pseudogene TRBV3-2) to TRBJ1-4; D gene uncertain. Germline V gene sequence: CDR1 LGHDT, CDR2 YNNKEL (reference sequence). The CDR3 totals 14 residues. Trimming removed 1 base at V and 8 bases at J, with 11 bases between. The CDR3 loop is CASSQGGMGEKLFF. In DNA, the CDR3 is TGTGCCAGCAGCCAAGGCGGGATGGGGGAAAAACTGTTTTTT.

The V call is TRBV12-5, the J call TRBJ1-2; tentatively, D is TRBD1 (6 bases). Germline V CDR1 and CDR2: LGHNT, FRNRAP. This CDR3 is 13 amino acids long. Trimming shortened V by 4 bases and J by 7 bases, and 13 bases separated the two germline ends. CDR3 loop: CASGWGHILGYTF. The CDR3 nucleotides are TGTGCTAGTGGTTGGGGACACATCCTTGGCTACACCTTC.